Following are 23 T cell receptor beta chains from one sample sequenced in a study of blood T cells in healthy people across ages. A J-beta primer mix and a sample-barcoded 5' primer were used in a second PCR of about 7 to 12 cycles. TCRdb re-derived calls from the 5' RACE reads in MiXCR, one entry per CDR3 protein. The sample holds about 760,000 distinct CDR3 sequences, around 25% seen once. Separately, the same data were catalogued under a study of T cells of mothers and their children.

Sequencing was carried out using blood. The receptors originated from a boy aged 5 to 17 in good health.

The rearrangement links TRBV4-1 to TRBJ1-1; unclear D gene. CDR1 is MGHRA, CDR2 YSYEKL, per germline. The V and J ends lost 3 bases and 3 bases respectively, with 11 bases between them. The CDR3 contains 14 residues. The CDR3 here is CASSHPGTDTEAFF. CDR3 coding DNA: TGCGCCAGCAGCCATCCAGGTACAGACACTGAAGCTTTCTTT.

The V and J genes are TRBV4-1 and TRBJ2-5, with D unresolved. There are 13 residues in the CDR3. Trimming removed 2 bases from V and 5 bases from J, with 9 bases in between. CDR1 MGHRA and CDR2 YSYEKL come from the germline V gene. The CDR3 nucleotides are TGCGCCAGCAGCCAAATTCCTAGGGAGACCCAGTACTTC. This codes for CASSQIPRETQYF.

The chain is built from TRBV7-9 and TRBJ1-2; the D is unclear. The CDR3 is made up of 13 amino acids. The ends were cut back, 5 bases at V and 5 bases at J, with 12 bases in the middle. From germline, CDR1 is SEHNR and CDR2 FQNEAQ (reference sequence). The CDR3: CASSPRWVYGYTF. CDR3 nucleotides: TGTGCCAGCAGCCCTCGTTGGGTATATGGCTACACCTTC.

This clonotype was counted a few times. The V call is TRBV7-2, the J call TRBJ1-1; 8 bases line up with TRBD1. CDR3 size: 16 residues. Germline V gives CDR1 SGHTA, CDR2 FQGNSA. J gave up 3 bases and V 5 bases, and 11 bases lay outside the gene matches. The CDR3 DNA reads as TGTGCCAGCAGCCCCCGTGCGGACAGGGTCTACACTGAAGCTTTCTTT. Its protein product is CASSPRADRVYTEAFF.

The chain uses TRBV20-1 and TRBJ1-1; D gene uncertain. Per the germline V gene, CDR1 is DFQATT and CDR2 is SNEGSKA (reference sequence). Trimming stripped 5 bases from V and 11 bases from J, with 12 bases between. This CDR3 comprises 10 residues. The CDR3 spells CSAHRPTAFF. CDR3 nucleotide sequence: TGCAGTGCTCACCGCCCCACGGCTTTCTTT.

The chain combines TRBV19 with TRBJ1-1; weak D call: TRBD1 (5 bases). The CDR3 sequence is 12 residues long. The V gene's germline CDR1 is LNHDA and CDR2 SQIVND (reference sequence). The germline V and J ends were trimmed by 2 bases and 13 bases, with 14 bases remaining between them. The CDR3 spells CASSIRNGDCFF. In DNA form, the CDR3 reads TGTGCCAGTAGTATACGGAATGGGGACTGTTTCTTT.

This CDR3 reads CASRDRDRLNYGYTF. In DNA form, the CDR3 reads TGTGCCAGCAGAGACCGGGACCGACTTAACTATGGCTACACCTTC. The rearrangement links TRBV6-5 to TRBJ1-2, with D perhaps TRBD1 (5 bases). Trimming removed 6 bases from V and 1 base from J, with 15 bases in between. Germline loops: CDR1 MNHEY, CDR2 SVGAGI. The length of the CDR3 is 15 residues.

The rearrangement joins TRBV7-9 to TRBJ2-5; D possibly corresponds to TRBD1 (6 bases). Germline V gene data show CDR1 as SEHNR and CDR2 as FQNEAQ (reference sequence). V shed 5 bases and J shed 5 bases, with 18 bases lying between them. The CDR3 is made up of 15 amino acids. The CDR3 protein is CASSRTQGLGETQYF. In DNA, the CDR3 is TGTGCCAGCAGCCGCACTCAGGGGCTCGGGGAGACCCAGTACTTC.

The chain uses TRBV5-6 and TRBJ2-5; D gene unclear. The CDR3 covers 13 residues. Per the germline V gene, CDR1 is SGHDT and CDR2 is YYEEEE. Trimming removed 6 bases at V and 1 base at J, with 10 bases between. CDR3 nucleotide sequence: TGTGCCAGCAAGTTGGCGGTCCAAGAGACCCAGTACTTC. Protein product: CASKLAVQETQYF.

This rearrangement joins TRBV4-1 to TRBJ1-5; D may be TRBD1 (6 bases). The CDR3 runs to 15 residues. V was clipped by 2 bases and J by 5 bases, with 13 bases between them. Germline CDR1 is MGHRA and CDR2 is YSYEKL. This CDR3 reads CASSQQHREHQPQHF. The CDR3 nucleotides read TGCGCCAGCAGCCAACAACACAGGGAACATCAGCCCCAGCATTTT.

This sequence joins TRBV20-1 and TRBJ1-5; unclear D gene. Trimming left V 2 bases short and J 2 bases short, with 4 bases between. CDR3 length: 12 amino acids. CDR1 DFQATT and CDR2 SNEGSKA come from the germline V gene (reference sequence). This CDR3 is CSARYGNQPQHF. CDR3 DNA: TGCAGTGCTAGATACGGCAATCAGCCCCAGCATTTT.

This clonotype was observed a handful of times. The chain employs TRBV20-1 and TRBJ2-5; 7 bases map to TRBD2. The ends lost 5 bases at V and 2 bases at J; junction bases unmatched: 11. Germline V gene data show CDR1 as DFQATT and CDR2 as SNEGSKA (reference sequence). The CDR3 covers 15 residues. The CDR3 DNA reads TGCAGTGCTGGGGCCTATAGCGGGTATCAAGAGACCCAGTACTTC. Encoded protein: CSAGAYSGYQETQYF.

The chain is built from TRBV24-1 and TRBJ2-5, with a tentative D call TRBD1 (6 bases). CDR1 KGHDR and CDR2 SFDVKD come from the germline V gene. CDR3 size: 16 residues. V dropped 2 bases and J dropped 4 bases, with 16 bases sitting between them. The CDR3 here is CATSDSEVTGPETQYF. The CDR3 DNA is TGTGCCACCAGTGATTCGGAGGTAACAGGGCCAGAGACCCAGTACTTC.

This sequence joins TRBV7-2 and TRBJ1-2, with unresolved D. Germline V gene lookup returns CDR1 SGHTA and CDR2 FQGNSA. This CDR3 is 15 amino acids long. The V and J ends lost 2 bases and 7 bases respectively, with 17 bases between them. This chain's CDR3 is CASSLFATPGSGYTF. CDR3 in DNA: TGTGCCAGCAGCTTATTTGCCACCCCCGGGTCTGGCTACACCTTC.

The gene calls are TRBV21-1 and TRBJ2-7; the D call of TRBD1 is as the table states it, not checked on the DNA. TRBV21-1 is noted as a pseudogene. This CDR3 region has 14 residues. Written as DNA, the CDR3 is TGTGCCAGCAGACCGGGACAGGGCCCCCTCGAGCAGTACTTC. Translation gives CASRPGQGPLEQYF.

There are a few counts of this clonotype. V usage is TRBV28 and J usage is TRBJ2-7, with TRBD2 matching 15 bases. Trimming cost V 9 bases and J 5 bases; bases outside gene matches: 11. This CDR3 is 16 amino acids long. In germline, CDR1 is MDHEN, CDR2 SYDVKM. CDR3 region: CASNLQGLAGGNEQYF. In nucleotides, the CDR3 is TGTGCCAGTAACCTACAGGGACTAGCGGGAGGCAACGAGCAGTACTTC.

The sample holds a few counts of this clonotype. The rearrangement links TRBV29-1 to TRBJ2-3; D is uncertain. The CDR3 totals 17 residues. V shed 0 bases and J shed 6 bases, with 22 bases lying between them. From germline, CDR1 is SQVTM and CDR2 ANQGSEA. CDR3: CSVEDPSLGSVGDTQYF. The CDR3 DNA reads as TGCAGCGTTGAAGATCCGAGTCTTGGGTCGGTTGGGGATACGCAGTATTTT.

This clonotype occurred once. The chain has TRBV5-1 and TRBJ2-5, with D possibly called TRBD1 or TRBD2 (9 bases each). The end of the DNA is better explained by TRBJ2-7, so the J call may be wrong. The CDR3 loop spans 19 amino acids. Germline V gene lookup returns CDR1 SGHRS and CDR2 YFSETQ. The CDR3 spells CASSSPDRGSGRFSYEQYF. The CDR3 DNA reads TGCGCCAGCAGCTCGCCGGACAGGGGTAGCGGGAGATTTTCCTACGAGCAGTACTTC.

In DNA, the CDR3 is TGTGCCAGCAGTCCAGGACTAGCGATCTCCTACAATGAGCAGTTCTTC. Amino acids: CASSPGLAISYNEQFF. J is TRBJ2-1 and V is TRBV3-1; 9 bases are a match to TRBD2. Germline-derived CDR1 and CDR2 are LGHDT and YNNKEL (reference sequence). The CDR3 has 16 amino acids. Trimming cost V 6 bases and J 0 bases; bases outside gene matches: 6.

The CDR3 spells CAIDTGFKNYGYTF. DNA for the CDR3: TGTGCCATTGATACAGGGTTCAAGAACTATGGCTACACCTTC. The rearrangement uses TRBV12-3 or TRBV12-4 and TRBJ1-2; perhaps TRBD1 as D (6 bases). V was shortened by 10 bases and J by 2 bases, with 17 bases between the two germline ends. The CDR3 is 14 amino acids.

Remarks on this clonotype: Its ends do not fully match the called genes, so a read error is possible. J is TRBJ2-7 and V is TRBV4-2; D remains ambiguous. There are 11 residues in the CDR3. CDR1 is LGHNA, CDR2 YNFKEQ, per germline. CDR3 nucleotides: TGTGCCAGCAGCCAAGATACGGGCCCGTGCTTC. This codes for CASSQDTGPCF.

This clonotype was observed a few times. Here the CDR3 reads CASSFQTVTEAFF. CDR3 DNA: TGTGCCAGCAGCTTCCAGACGGTAACTGAAGCTTTCTTT. The chain links TRBV3-1 to TRBJ1-1; no firm D call. Germline assignment: CDR1 LGHDT and CDR2 YNNKEL (reference sequence). The CDR3 extends over 13 amino acids. Trimming took 5 bases from V and 5 from J, leaving 12 bases between them.

This clonotype showed up just once. This chain joins TRBV2 and TRBJ2-2, with TRBD1 as a possible D gene (6 bases). Germline CDR1 SNHLY, CDR2 FYNNEI. There are 13 residues in the CDR3. V was cut by 5 bases and J by 8 bases, with 12 bases left in between. CDR3 loop: CASSTGIPGELFF. The CDR3 nucleotides read TGTGCCAGCAGTACAGGGATCCCAGGGGAGCTGTTTTTT.